This T cell receptor beta chain was recovered during a study of early T cells in non-severe SARS-CoV-2 infection. Note on this clonotype: Antigen unknown.

Individual cDNA molecules carried attached unique molecular identifiers. In TCRdb, the 5' RACE reads were re-called with MiXCR into one record per CDR3 protein. The table shows fewer than 85,000 distinct CDR3 sequences, with around 16% occurring only once. Regarding the study as a whole: VDJdb matching, biased toward anti-spike CD8 responses, missed private and CD4 specificities.

The germline CDR1 and CDR2 sequences are GTSNPN and SVGIG (reference sequence). This CDR3 comprises 14 residues. Trimming removed 0 bases at V and 0 bases at J, with 8 bases between. This receptor was identified in an adult who was a healthcare worker with PCR-confirmed SARS-CoV-2 infection or an uninfected control (not recorded which). Sample: whole blood. The chain couples TRBV30 to TRBJ1-1; unclear D gene. The DNA for the CDR3 is TGTGCCTGGAGTGTCCAGCTAATGAACACTGAAGCTTTCTTT. Translating it yields CAWSVQLMNTEAFF.